This TCR beta chain appears in the sequencing data of a study of blood T cells in healthy people across ages (dated by TCRdb to about 2015). Concerning the study at large: Template switching captured roughly one uniquely barcoded TCR beta cDNA molecule per two T cells in model experiments. To avoid experimental bias, donors of different ages were distributed randomly across sequencing lanes. The study analyzed two additional independent replicas of 1 million unique cDNA reads from the same blood draw for two donors, one aged 18 to 29 and one aged 80 or older. The study measured age-related changes in TCR beta repertoire diversity using deep sequencing normalized with unique cDNA molecular identifiers. Donors were grouped into four age groups: young (average approximately 16 years), middle-aged (39), aged (62) and long-lived (roughly 80). Overall study results and their limits: Conclusive comparison of naive and antigen-experienced compartments was prevented by the profiling of bulk unsorted PBMCs. A strong correlation was found between observed TCR beta diversity and the percentage of naive T cells measured by flow cytometry. Because the CMV infection status of the donors was unknown, age-related changes in expanded clonotypes may potentially have been confounded. Estimates of total diversity based on one million sequenced T cells were considered lower bounds and underestimates. As age increased, observed TCR beta diversity per million T cells dropped in a roughly linear way, and a significant reduction was already evident by age approximately 40. Compared with the aged group, the long-lived group had more naive CD4+ T cells, fewer expanded clones and increased TCR diversity, a pattern suggesting age selection.

Its CDR3 holds 14 amino acids, cysteine through phenylalanine. Only the CDR3 portion is preserved as DNA: 42 bases, with reading frame beginning at the first base. According to the germline V gene (reference sequence), CDR1 reads LGHDT and CDR2 reads YNNKEL. V and J lose 7 bases and 1 base, and a span of 13 bases separates them. Turning to this clonotype: Its recognized antigen is unknown. No base quality information exists; no much larger clone differs at one position.

The 40 or so donors, aged about 6 to 95 years, were systemically healthy Caucasian individuals from Russia. Approximately 9.3 milliliters of peripheral blood were collected from each donor into EDTA-treated Vacutainer tubes. Ficoll-Paque density-gradient centrifugation was used to isolate PBMCs, with at least 6.5 million per sample. Trizol reagent was used to extract total RNA from the PBMCs, yielding at least 5.5 micrograms per sample. The percentages of naive CD45RAhigh/CD27high T cells were determined by flow cytometry on a PBMC aliquot from every donor. Library preparation used 5' RACE. The sequencer listed for this sample is Illumina HiSeq 2500. A second PCR of about 6 to 11 cycles was performed with a sample-barcoded 5' primer and a J-beta primer mix. A unique molecular identifier was introduced onto each TCR beta cDNA molecule by a template-switch 5' adaptor carrying 12 random nucleotides. At least 2.5 million CDR3-containing paired-end reads were obtained from each sample. All of the RNA was converted into first-strand cDNA using the Mint cDNA synthesis kit, with a TRBC-specific oligonucleotide serving as the primer. Following uracil-DNA glycosylase treatment, a first 18-cycle PCR with universal primers M1SS and BC2_uni_R was performed on all cDNA. Per the authors' processing: For normalization, 1 million high-quality reads, each with a distinct molecular identifier, were randomly selected from each sample. Instead of being binned into consensus sequences, reads with shared molecular identifiers were discarded. CDR3 identification, clonotype clustering and error correction used MiTCR with a Q25 quality threshold and the strictest error-elimination algorithm. Lower-bound total TCR beta diversity was estimated with a nonparametric unseen species model using Euler transformation. The raw public reads went through TCRdb reprocessing: fastp at Q25, MiXCR clone calling, in-frame beta chains kept. Each record represents a unique CDR3 protein, reported with the most common genes and DNA among its rows. TCRdb, rather than the study authors, made the V and J calls. The sample yields approximately 800,000 distinct CDR3 sequences; about 55% were counted once. Together, the top ten hold approximately 40% of the sample.

The clonotype originates from a man at least 80 years old in good health. Rearrangement joined TRBV3-1 to TRBJ1-1, with an unclear D gene assignment. Sequencing was carried out using blood. For the CDR3, the sequence is CASMGLGKNTEAFF. In nucleotide form, the sequence is TGTGCCAGCATGGGTCTAGGGAAGAACACTGAAGCTTTCTTT.